The entry below describes one T cell receptor (beta chain). The data originate from a study of somatic mutations in cytotoxic T cells in rheumatoid arthritis. The protocol was immunoSEQ multiplex PCR, while the TCRdb copy is restricted to in-frame clones and leaves out a portion. The table has around 4,500 clones, about three quarters seen once. Per germline, CDR1 MNHEY and CDR2 SMNVEV (reference sequence). The CDR3 runs 13 residues. Trimming removed 4 bases from V and 6 bases from J, with 11 bases in between. Specimen: CD8+ T cells sorted from blood. The receptor was derived from a man in his 70s with rheumatoid arthritis. The chain links TRBV27 to TRBJ2-3; perhaps TRBD1 as D (6 bases). CDR3 loop: CASSYSGDDTQYF. CDR3 nucleotides: TGTGCCAGCAGTTACTCAGGGGACGATACGCAGTATTTT.